The rows below give T cell receptor beta chains drawn from one sample of a study of T cells in localized non-small cell lung cancer. Sequenced by immunoSEQ multiplex PCR; TCRdb stores in-frame clones only, minus some. Found here are 72,000 or so clones, 80% to 90% of them singletons; the top ten hold just over 20%. Sequencing used peripheral blood, obtained before any cancer treatment. The receptors derive from a male donor aged 60 or over with stage III squamous cell lung carcinoma. Both conserved end residues are part of each CDR3. The D gene is left open where the match is weak. Clone size is given for some rows only: seen once, a few or many times, or a class if the clone is expanded.

j_gene	d_gene	abundance	v_gene	CDR3nt	CDR3aa
TRBJ2-5	TRBD2	-	TRBV19	TGTGCCAGTAAGAGCGGGGGGGCGGAGACCCAGTACTTC	CASKSGGAETQYF
TRBJ2-3	-	once	TRBV12-5	TGTGCTAGTGGTTTGGCCACTAGAGTCCCGCAGTATTTT	CASGLATRVPQYF
TRBJ1-2	-	-	TRBV6-5	TGTGCCAGCAGTTACGGTGGGGGGGACGTGGGTGGCTACACCTTC	CASSYGGGDVGGYTF
TRBJ1-1	-	-	TRBV6-6	TGTGCCAGCAGTTACCCTACGGACGGCATGAACACTGAAGCTTTCTTT	CASSYPTDGMNTEAFF
TRBJ2-1	TRBD1	-	TRBV19	TGTGCCAGTAGTATGGGGACAGGAGTAACCAATGAGCAGTTCTTC	CASSMGTGVTNEQFF
TRBJ1-6	-	once	TRBV19	TGTGCCAGTGGCCTAAGGCTCGATAATTCACCCCTCCACTTT	CASGLRLDNSPLHF
TRBJ2-1	TRBD1	-	TRBV4-1	TGCGCCAGCAGCCAAGATGGTACAGGGGTAAACAATGAGCAGTTCTTC	CASSQDGTGVNNEQFF
TRBJ2-7	TRBD1	-	TRBV5-1	TGCGCCAGCAGCGTGGGGACAGGGGGCCGACCCGAGCAGTACTTC	CASSVGTGGRPEQYF
TRBJ2-5	TRBD1	-	TRBV6-6	TGTGCCAGCAGCCTCGTGCAGGGGGCATTAGAGACCCAGTACTTC	CASSLVQGALETQYF
TRBJ2-1	-	-	TRBV18	TGTGCCAGCTCACTTGGTGGGGGGCGGTACAATGAGCAGTTCTTC	CASSLGGGRYNEQFF
TRBJ2-5	TRBD1	-	TRBV10-3	TGTGCCATATCGACAGGGACATTCCAAGGTGCCCAGTACTTC	CAISTGTFQGAQYF
TRBJ1-2	-	-	TRBV2	TGTGCCAGCAGTGCGGGCGCGGGAAACTATGGCTACACCTTC	CASSAGAGNYGYTF
TRBJ1-3	-	few	TRBV7-9	TGTGCCAGCAGCCCTTCGAACACCATATATTTT	CASSPSNTIYF
TRBJ2-1	TRBD2	-	TRBV10-3	TGTGCCATCAGTCTTTCAGCGGGGGGCTCCTACAATGAGCAGTTCTTC	CAISLSAGGSYNEQFF
TRBJ1-1	-	-	TRBV5-1	TGCGCCAGCTCTCCAGGGGTGGTGAACACTGAAGCTTTCTTT	CASSPGVVNTEAFF
TRBJ1-5	TRBD1	-	TRBV18	TGTGCCAGCTCACCAGGACAGGGGGATAGCAATCAGCCCCAGCATTTT	CASSPGQGDSNQPQHF
TRBJ1-5	TRBD1	-	TRBV29-1	TGCAGCGTCTCAGGGGGCGATCAGCCCCAGCATTTT	CSVSGGDQPQHF
TRBJ1-1	-	-	TRBV6-1	TGTGCCAGCAGTGAAGCCCAGGGGTTAGAAGCTTTCTTT	CASSEAQGLEAFF
TRBJ1-6	-	-	TRBV5-4	TGTGCCAGCAGCTTGGCTCTCAACAGTAATTCACCCCTCCACTTT	CASSLALNSNSPLHF
TRBJ2-3	-	-	TRBV28	TGTGCCAGCAGTGGGGGGAGACAGGGAAGGACAGATACGCAGTATTTT	CASSGGRQGRTDTQYF
TRBJ1-5	TRBD1	-	TRBV5-8	TGTGCCAGCAGTTCTTACAGGGGGACAGGGGCTCAGCCCCAGCATTTT	CASSSYRGTGAQPQHF
TRBJ2-1	-	-	TRBV9	TGTGCCAGCAGCGTAGAAGGCAGGGGTTACAATGAGCAGTTCTTC	CASSVEGRGYNEQFF
TRBJ2-2	-	-	TRBV6-4	TGTGCCAGCAGCGCACGGAACACCGGGGAGCTGTTTTTT	CASSARNTGELFF
TRBJ1-2	-	-	TRBV2	TGTGCCAGCAGCACAGTGAACTATGGCTACACCTTC	CASSTVNYGYTF
TRBJ2-1	TRBD1	-	TRBV14	TGTGCCAGCAGCCGCGACAGGGACAATGAGCAGTTCTTC	CASSRDRDNEQFF
TRBJ2-2	TRBD2	-	TRBV6-1	TGTGCCAGCAGTAGCGGGGGGGCCAGCACCGGGGAGCTGTTTTTT	CASSSGGASTGELFF
TRBJ2-3	TRBD2	-	TRBV29-1	TGCAGCGTTGCCCCAAAGGGACTAGCGGGGGCAGTCGGCACAGATACGCAGTATTTT	CSVAPKGLAGAVGTDTQYF
TRBJ1-1	-	-	TRBV25-1	TGTGCCAGCAGTGAATCTCACTTGAACACTGAAGCTTTCTTT	CASSESHLNTEAFF
TRBJ1-2	-	-	TRBV5-4	TGTGCCTACAGCTTAGATAGGGGCCCATTTGGCTACACCTTC	CAYSLDRGPFGYTF
TRBJ2-5	-	-	TRBV6-1	TGTGCCAGCAGTGGACAGGCACCTATCGAGACCCAGTACTTC	CASSGQAPIETQYF
TRBJ2-5	-	-	TRBV28	TGTGCCAGCAGTTCTATGGGGCAGTCTGAAGAGACCCAGTACTTC	CASSSMGQSEETQYF
TRBJ1-2	TRBD1	-	TRBV30	TGTGCCTGCACAGGGGGCAACGGCTACACCTTC	CACTGGNGYTF
TRBJ2-2	-	-	TRBV19	TGTGCCAGTAGTATAGTTAGGGGGATGAACACCGGGGAGCTGTTTTTT	CASSIVRGMNTGELFF
TRBJ2-1	-	-	TRBV7-6	TGTGCCAGCAGCCCTGAAGAGGTTGGGTGGTCTATTCCGCACAATGAGCAGTTCTTC	CASSPEEVGWSIPHNEQFF
TRBJ2-1	TRBD1	-	TRBV7-8	TGTGCCAGCAGCCCCCAGACAGGGAAGGCCTACAATGAGCAGTTCTTC	CASSPQTGKAYNEQFF
TRBJ2-5	-	once	TRBV5-6	TGTGCCAGCAGCCTACGGACCCCCGGGGAGACCCAGTACTTC	CASSLRTPGETQYF
TRBJ2-5	-	-	TRBV6-1	TGTGCCAGCAGCGTCGGGATTCCAGAGACCCAGTACTTC	CASSVGIPETQYF
TRBJ2-3	TRBD2	-	TRBV27	TGTGCCAGCAGTCTTCGACTAGCTAGAAGCACAGATACGCAGTATTTT	CASSLRLARSTDTQYF
TRBJ1-2	TRBD1	-	TRBV30	TGTGCCTGGGGACAGGGGGTAGATTATGGCTACACCTTC	CAWGQGVDYGYTF
TRBJ2-7	-	-	TRBV11-2	TGTGCCAGCAGCTTAGAGATCCTCTACGAGCAGTACTTC	CASSLEILYEQYF
TRBJ2-1	TRBD1	-	TRBV7-2	TGTGCCAGCAGCTTGGGGACAGGACTTTGGGACAATGAGCAGTTCTTC	CASSLGTGLWDNEQFF
TRBJ2-1	-	-	TRBV30	TGTGCCTGGAGGGGCAGGGGCTACAATGAGCAGTTCTTC	CAWRGRGYNEQFF
TRBJ1-2	TRBD1	-	TRBV30	TGTGCCTGGAGCACAGGGGACTATGGCTACACCTTC	CAWSTGDYGYTF
TRBJ2-1	TRBD2	-	TRBV5-4	TGTGCCAGCAGCCCCGGGGGAGCGGGGGGAAATGAGCAGTTCTTC	CASSPGGAGGNEQFF
TRBJ2-3	-	-	TRBV7-6	TGTGCCAGCAGCTTCCTCCGGGCGCGGGGCACAGATACGCAGTATTTT	CASSFLRARGTDTQYF
TRBJ1-2	TRBD1	once	TRBV5-1	TGCGCCAGCAGCGCCCGGACAGGGTACTATGGCTACACCTTC	CASSARTGYYGYTF
TRBJ1-1	-	-	TRBV5-1	TGCGCCAGCAGCTCGCAGGGGATGAACACTGAAGCTTTCTTT	CASSSQGMNTEAFF
TRBJ1-1	TRBD1	medium-sized	TRBV4-1	TGCGCCAGCAGCCAACCGGGACAGGGAAGGAGCGGCACTGAAGCTTTCTTT	CASSQPGQGRSGTEAFF
TRBJ1-1	-	-	TRBV6-5	TGTGCCAGCAGTTACACAAGGGATTCCACTGAAGCTTTCTTT	CASSYTRDSTEAFF
TRBJ1-5	-	-	TRBV6-6	TGTGCCAGCAGTTACTCGAAGCGGGGGAACAATCAGCCCCAGCATTTT	CASSYSKRGNNQPQHF
TRBJ1-1	-	-	TRBV2	TGTGCCAGCACCAAAGAGCGGACCATGAACACTGAAGCTTTCTTT	CASTKERTMNTEAFF
TRBJ2-2	TRBD1	-	TRBV10-2	TGCGCCAGCAGAGGACAGGGGTACACCGGGGAGCTGTTTTTT	CASRGQGYTGELFF
TRBJ1-2	-	-	TRBV6-5	TGTGCCAGCAGTTCAGTTCTGGGGGACGGCTATGGCTACACCTTC	CASSSVLGDGYGYTF
TRBJ2-2	TRBD1	-	TRBV15	TGTGCCACCAGCAGAACGGGACAGCGGAACACCGGGGAGCTGTTTTTT	CATSRTGQRNTGELFF
TRBJ2-3	-	-	TRBV20-1	TGCAGTGCTAGACTCGGTGATACGCAGTATTTT	CSARLGDTQYF
TRBJ2-7	-	-	TRBV2	TGTGCCAGCAGTGAATACTTGTACGAGCAGTACTTC	CASSEYLYEQYF
TRBJ2-7	TRBD1	-	TRBV30	TGTGCCTGCTCCTCCGGGACAGGGGGAGAGCAGTACTTC	CACSSGTGGEQYF
TRBJ1-3	-	-	TRBV9	TGTGCCAGCAGCGTAGCGGCGGCCTCTGGAAACACCATATATTTT	CASSVAAASGNTIYF
TRBJ1-1	-	-	TRBV10-1	TGCGCCAGCAGTGAAGTTGGAACTGAAGCTTTCTTT	CASSEVGTEAFF